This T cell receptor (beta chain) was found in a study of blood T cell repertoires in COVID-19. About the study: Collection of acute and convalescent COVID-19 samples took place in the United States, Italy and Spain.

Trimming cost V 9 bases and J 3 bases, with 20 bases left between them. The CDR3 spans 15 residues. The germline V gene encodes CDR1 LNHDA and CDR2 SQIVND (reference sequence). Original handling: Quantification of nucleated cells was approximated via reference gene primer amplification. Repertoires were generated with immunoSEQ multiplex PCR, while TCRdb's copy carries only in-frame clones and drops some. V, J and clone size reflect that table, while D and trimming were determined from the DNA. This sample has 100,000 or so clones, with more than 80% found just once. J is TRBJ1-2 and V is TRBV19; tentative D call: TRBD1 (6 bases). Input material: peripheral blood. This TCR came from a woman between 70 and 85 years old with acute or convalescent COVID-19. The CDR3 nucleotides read TGTGCCAGCCGAGGCCTCACCGACAGGCACTATGGCTACACCTTC. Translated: CASRGLTDRHYGYTF.